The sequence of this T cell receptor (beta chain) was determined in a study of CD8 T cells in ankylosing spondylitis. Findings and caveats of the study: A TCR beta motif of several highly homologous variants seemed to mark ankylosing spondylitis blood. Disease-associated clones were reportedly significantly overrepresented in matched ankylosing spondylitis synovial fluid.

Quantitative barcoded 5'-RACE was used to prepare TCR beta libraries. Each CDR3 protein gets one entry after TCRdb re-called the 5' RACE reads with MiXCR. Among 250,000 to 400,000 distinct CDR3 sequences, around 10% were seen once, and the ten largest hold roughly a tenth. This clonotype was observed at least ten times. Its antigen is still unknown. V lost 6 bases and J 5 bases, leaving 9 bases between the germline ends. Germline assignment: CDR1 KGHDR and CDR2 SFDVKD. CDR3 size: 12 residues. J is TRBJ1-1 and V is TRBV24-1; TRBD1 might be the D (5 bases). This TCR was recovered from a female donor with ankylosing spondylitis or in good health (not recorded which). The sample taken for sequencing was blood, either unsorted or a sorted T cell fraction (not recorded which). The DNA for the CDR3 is TGTGCCACCAGTACCCGGGGGACTGAAGCTTTCTTT. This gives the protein CATSTRGTEAFF.